The clone carrying this T cell receptor (beta chain) was picked up a small number of times. No antigen is known for it. A much larger clone lies a single base off, so this may be a read error. The data were taken from a study of metastatic and nonmetastatic thyroid tumors. Study-wide context: Repertoire comparison spanned blood and tumor or nodule tissue of malignant and benign thyroid patients.

Thyroid surgery took place with no prior treatment in any patient. In the original workflow: The study's classifier, a distant-metastasis tool for papillary thyroid cancer, was built using CDR3 differences across clinicopathological groups. TCRdb re-called the PCR reads through MiXCR. TCRdb, rather than the study authors, made the V and J calls. The sample has 40,000 or so clones, roughly 17% seen once. Whole-study findings and limits: Benign nodules were reported to have significantly lower TCR beta diversity than malignant thyroid tumors, in blood and tumor.

The CDR3 is 14 amino acids. Germline assignment: CDR1 SGHKS and CDR2 YYEKEE (reference sequence). Specimen: tumor tissue. This TCR was sampled from a female donor with papillary thyroid cancer or a benign thyroid nodule (not recorded which). Some clones in this sample may be carry-over from other donors' samples. The rearrangement links TRBV5-5 to TRBJ2-1, with D tentatively TRBD1 (5 bases). DNA for the CDR3: TGTGCCAGCAGCTTTCAGGGATCCTACAGTGAGCAGTTCTTC. It translates to CASSFQGSYSEQFF.